The 19 T cell receptor beta chains below all came from one sample that was sequenced in a study of preoperative IRX-2 immunotherapy in early breast cancer (dated 2019 in TCRdb). The library was obtained by the immunoSEQ multiplex PCR assay. In TCRdb, the immuneACCESS table is reduced to in-frame sequences with V and J assigned. These tables do not hold every clone; where another copy was compared, an unresolved V gene accounts for under half, and the others remain unexplained. The sample yields about 1,200 clones; about 71% were counted once. In total, the top ten clones hold 7% to 8% of the sample. The treatment or condition label here, explained by the study, means: preoperative locoregional IRX-2 cytokine immunotherapy. The sequencing used tumor tissue, collected after IRX-2 immunotherapy. These receptors were collected from a human donor with breast cancer.

This clone has just a few counts. The chain has TRBV28 and TRBJ1-4, with 8 bases that match TRBD1. Trimming cost V 5 bases and J 8 bases; bases outside gene matches: 7. The germline V gene encodes CDR1 MDHEN and CDR2 SYDVKM. The CDR3 sequence is 14 residues long. The CDR3 DNA follows: TGTGCCAGCAGTCAAGGACAGGGAAGGGAAAAACTGTTTTTT. It specifies CASSQGQGREKLFF.

The rearrangement uses TRBV11-3 and TRBJ2-5, with a possible D match to TRBD1 (6 bases). Germline CDR1 SGHNT, CDR2 YENEEA. V lost 6 bases and J 5 bases, leaving 16 bases between the germline ends. This CDR3 is 14 amino acids long. In nucleotides, the CDR3 is TGTGCCAGCAGGAAGATTGGGGGCGGGGAGACCCAGTACTTC. It translates to CASRKIGGGETQYF.

The chain carries TRBV28 and TRBJ2-7; no clear D. Trimming stripped 4 bases from V and 4 bases from J, with 8 bases between. Germline assignment: CDR1 MDHEN and CDR2 SYDVKM. CDR3 length equals 12 residues. The CDR3 reads CASSYSEYEQYF. In DNA form, the CDR3 reads TGTGCCAGCAGTTATAGTGAGTACGAGCAGTACTTC. Full variable domain (rest looked up from reference TRBV28 and TRBJ2-7): DVKVTQSSRYLVKRTGEKVFLECVQDMDHENMFWYRQDPGLGLRLIYFSYDVKMKEKGDIPEGYSVSREKKERFSLILESASTNQTSMYLCASSYSEYEQYFGPGTRLTVT.

The V gene is TRBV11-3, the J gene TRBJ1-3, with D uncertain. The CDR3 has 14 residues. V was trimmed by 4 bases and J by 0 bases, leaving 7 bases between them. Per germline, CDR1 SGHNT and CDR2 YENEEA. The CDR3 coding sequence is TGTGCCAGCAGCTCGATAACCTCTGGAAACACCATATATTTT. Translation: CASSSITSGNTIYF.

The chain has TRBV6-8 and TRBJ1-1, with TRBD1 identical over 12 bases. The CDR3 sequence is 14 residues long. Germline CDR1 MNHGY, CDR2 SAAAGT. The J segment lost 5 bases and the V segment lost 5 bases, leaving 3 bases of the junction unmatched. Here the CDR3 reads CASSGTGGVTEAFF. The CDR3 DNA follows: TGTGCCAGCAGTGGGACAGGGGGCGTAACTGAAGCTTTCTTT.

The chain employs TRBV11-3 and TRBJ2-1; D perhaps matches TRBD2 (6 bases). Between the trimmed V and J ends, which lost 5 bases and 3 bases, there was a span of 14 bases. The CDR3 is made up of 15 amino acids. In germline, CDR1 is SGHNT, CDR2 YENEEA. CDR3 bases: TGTGCCAGCAGCCGGCAGGCGGGATACTACAATGAGCAGTTCTTC. Amino acids: CASSRQAGYYNEQFF.

This sequence joins TRBV6-8 and TRBJ1-3; D call uncertain. The germline V gene has CDR1 MNHGY and CDR2 SAAAGT. Trimming shortened V by 6 bases and J by 1 base, and 13 bases separated the two germline ends. The CDR3 sequence is 15 residues long. CDR3 in DNA: TGTGCCAGCAGAGGGTGGAGAACATCTGGAAACACCATATATTTT. Protein: CASRGWRTSGNTIYF.

The chain is built from TRBV10-2 and TRBJ1-3, with D maybe TRBD1 (6 bases). The CDR3 extends over 16 amino acids. Germline V gene lookup returns CDR1 WSHSY and CDR2 SAAADI. Trimming removed 2 bases from V and 0 bases from J, with 11 bases in between. This CDR3 reads CASSETTGFSGNTIYF. The CDR3 region has the DNA TGCGCCAGCAGTGAGACAACAGGGTTCTCTGGAAACACCATATATTTT.

The chain joins TRBV5-1 to TRBJ1-4; no reliable D call. CDR3 length equals 18 residues. The V end lost 4 bases, the J end lost 0 bases, and 19 bases lay between the germline ends. Germline V gene lookup returns CDR1 SGHRS and CDR2 YFSETQ. CDR3 in amino acids: CASSPLESSSATNEKLFF. DNA for the CDR3: TGCGCCAGCAGCCCACTCGAAAGCTCATCGGCAACTAATGAAAAACTGTTTTTT.

The chain carries TRBV28 and TRBJ2-7; maybe TRBD1 (8 bases). The V end lost 6 bases, the J end lost 3 bases, and 18 bases lay between the germline ends. The germline gives CDR1 MDHEN, CDR2 SYDVKM. The CDR3 covers 15 residues. The CDR3, as DNA: TGTGCCAGCAGGGGAGGGGCAGGGGGCATCTACGAGCAGTACTTC. Protein product: CASRGGAGGIYEQYF.

This clone was seen a single time. The chain employs TRBV10-2 and TRBJ2-7; D is perhaps TRBD2 (6 bases). The CDR3 covers 15 residues. Germline V gives CDR1 WSHSY, CDR2 SAAADI. With 0 bases removed from V and 3 bases from J, the gap between germline ends came to 12 bases. CDR3 sequence reads: CASSESSGSNYEQYF. The CDR3 bases are TGCGCCAGCAGTGAGTCTAGCGGATCGAACTACGAGCAGTACTTC.

The rearrangement uses TRBV10-2 and TRBJ1-3; TRBD1 might be the D (6 bases). Germline V CDR1 and CDR2: WSHSY, SAAADI. Deletions cut 2 bases from V and 1 base from J, with 9 bases between. The CDR3 sequence is 15 residues long. The CDR3 loop is CASSEGGGSGNTIYF. The CDR3 bases are TGCGCCAGCAGTGAGGGGGGCGGATCTGGAAACACCATATATTTT.

This clone was counted only a few times. This chain links TRBV6-8 with TRBJ2-2, with D possibly matching TRBD1 (6 bases). Trimming shortened V by 2 bases and J by 6 bases, and 13 bases separated the two germline ends. CDR1 is MNHGY and CDR2 is SAAAGT in the germline V gene. This CDR3 contains 15 residues. The chain's CDR3 is CASSYLQGYAGELFF. For the CDR3, the DNA is TGTGCCAGCAGTTACCTCCAGGGGTACGCCGGGGAGCTGTTTTTT.

V usage is TRBV5-1 and J usage is TRBJ2-1; TRBD2 is a possible D gene (6 bases). Germline CDR1 and CDR2: SGHRS and YFSETQ. V lost 2 bases and J 8 bases, leaving 14 bases between the germline ends. CDR3 length equals 14 residues. CDR3 sequence (DNA): TGCGCCAGCAGCTTCAGGTCGGGGGTGGATGAGCAGTTCTTC. It yields the protein CASSFRSGVDEQFF.

The chain recombines TRBV6-8 with TRBJ2-1; 8 bases align to TRBD1. Germline loops: CDR1 MNHGY, CDR2 SAAAGT. The CDR3 is 15 amino acids. With V trimmed by 4 bases and J by 3 bases, 5 bases remained unmatched. CDR3 loop: CASSLTGAVYNEQFF. DNA of the CDR3: TGTGCCAGCAGTTTGACAGGGGCGGTCTACAATGAGCAGTTCTTC.

The CDR3 region has the DNA TGTGCCATAAGAGACAGGGCGGCGAACTATGGCTACACCTTC. Its protein is CAIRDRAANYGYTF. This chain links TRBV6-8 with TRBJ1-2; 7 bases map to TRBD1. The CDR3 spans 14 residues. The junction had 10 bases not matched to a gene; V was cut back by 10 bases and J by 2 bases. The germline V gene has CDR1 MNHGY and CDR2 SAAAGT.

This clone has a handful of counts. The chain couples TRBV15 to TRBJ2-3; 11 bases agree with TRBD2. Germline V gene lookup returns CDR1 LNHNV and CDR2 YYDKDF (reference sequence). This CDR3 contains 16 residues. J lost 2 bases, V lost 5 bases, and 6 bases had no gene match. CDR3 residues: CATSGILAGVTDTQYF. In DNA form, the CDR3 reads TGTGCCACCAGCGGCATACTAGCGGGGGTCACAGATACGCAGTATTTT.

The genes are TRBV28 and TRBJ1-2; tentatively, D is TRBD1 (5 bases). V was shortened by 6 bases and J by 4 bases, with 15 bases between the two germline ends. CDR3 size: 14 residues. Germline V gene lookup returns CDR1 MDHEN and CDR2 SYDVKM. CDR3 in amino acids: CASRSPDKGYGYTF. CDR3 sequence (DNA): TGTGCCAGCAGGTCCCCGGACAAGGGCTATGGCTACACCTTC.

In this sample, this clone is large. The V call is TRBV29-1, the J call TRBJ1-3; TRBD1 agrees at 7 bases. Germline V gene data show CDR1 as SQVTM and CDR2 as ANQGSEA. This CDR3 has 12 amino acids. After removal of 7 bases from V and 3 bases from J, the junction contained 3 bases not matched to a gene. The CDR3, as DNA: TGCAGCGCTACAGGGGTTGGAAACACCATATATTTT. It yields the protein CSATGVGNTIYF.